This T cell receptor beta chain was retrieved from a study of T cell responses to AZD1222 COVID-19 vaccine. A note on this clone: Its specificity is not known.

Study results and limitations: Just a handful of AZD1222 recipients tested seropositive at baseline. Samples come after the peak T cell response, not at day 14. There were mostly white British donors and more females than males, and clonal diversity was possibly underestimated. Regions left unmutated in variants are reportedly the target of nearly half of spike-specific TCRs.

Produced via immunoSEQ multiplex PCR; TCRdb's table is partial and in-frame only. In the table there are around 100,000 clones, around 87% of which are singletons. The CDR3 is made up of 16 amino acids. CDR1 SGHDN and CDR2 FVKESK come from the germline V gene. With 0 bases removed from V and 4 bases from J, the gap between germline ends came to 15 bases. This receptor was identified in an adult in good health. The sample was peripheral blood, taken on day 0 of MenACWY control vaccination. The V and J genes are TRBV14 and TRBJ1-2; the D is unclear. The CDR3 protein is CASSQEGQPVPYGYTF. The CDR3 DNA follows: TGTGCCAGCAGCCAAGAGGGCCAGCCCGTGCCCTATGGCTACACCTTC. Variable domain in full (rest from reference TRBV14 and TRBJ1-2): EAGVTQFPSHSVIEKGQTVTLRCDPISGHDNLYWYRRVMGKEIKFLLHFVKESKQDESGMPNNRFLAERTGGTYSTLKVQPAELEDSGVYFCASSQEGQPVPYGYTFGSGTRLTVV.